These 23 T cell receptor beta chains originate from one sample sequenced in a study of blood T cells in healthy people across ages. PCR was performed a second time for 7 to 11 cycles using a sample-barcoded 5' primer and a J-beta primer mix. TCRdb re-called the 5' RACE reads through MiXCR, storing one row per CDR3 protein. The sample lists about 1,600,000 distinct CDR3 sequences; roughly 40% were seen once. What was sequenced was blood. These receptors came from a woman between 18 and 29 years old in good health.

The gene calls are TRBV5-1 and TRBJ1-2, with TRBD1 as a possible D gene (5 bases). Germline CDR1 SGHRS, CDR2 YFSETQ. V lost 0 bases and J lost 4, with 10 bases in between. The CDR3 totals 14 residues. CDR3 sequence: CASSLAPGTYGYTF. The CDR3 DNA is TGCGCCAGCAGCTTGGCCCCGGGGACCTATGGCTACACCTTC.

The chain uses TRBV20-1 and TRBJ2-3, with 7 nucleotides matching TRBD2. The CDR3 is 14 amino acids. The junction had 6 bases not matched to a gene; V was cut back by 4 bases and J by 2 bases. The germline gives CDR1 DFQATT, CDR2 SNEGSKA (reference sequence). Written as DNA, the CDR3 is TGCAGTGCTACCAGACTAGCAAACACAGATACGCAGTATTTT. Translation: CSATRLANTDTQYF.

The chain uses TRBV4-1 and TRBJ2-1, with D unclear. The CDR3 is 13 residues long. Looked up from germline, CDR1 is MGHRA and CDR2 is YSYEKL. V was cut by 1 base and J by 6 bases, with 7 bases left in between. CDR3 coding DNA: TGCGCCAGCAGCCAAGCCCTAATCAATGAGCAGTTCTTC. This translates into CASSQALINEQFF.

Many counts were recorded for this clonotype. This sequence joins TRBV6-4 and TRBJ2-3; 7 nucleotides match TRBD2. The J segment lost 0 bases and the V segment lost 4 bases, leaving 4 bases of the junction unmatched. Germline V CDR1 and CDR2: MRHNA, SNTAGT. CDR3 length: 15 residues. CDR3 sequence: CASSASGESTDTQYF. The CDR3 DNA reads as TGTGCCAGCAGTGCTAGCGGCGAAAGCACAGATACGCAGTATTTT.

The rearrangement joins TRBV6-5 to TRBJ2-1; 9 bases line up with TRBD2. This CDR3 comprises 15 residues. The J segment lost 5 bases and the V segment lost 5 bases, leaving 7 bases of the junction unmatched. Per germline, CDR1 MNHEY and CDR2 SVGAGI. The CDR3 region is CASSDGTSSNNEQFF. CDR3 DNA: TGTGCCAGCAGTGACGGGACTAGCAGTAACAATGAGCAGTTCTTC.

J is TRBJ2-1 and V is TRBV11-2; 9 bases agree with TRBD2. The ends lost 3 bases at V and 2 bases at J; junction bases unmatched: 5. Germline lookup yields CDR1 SGHAT and CDR2 FQNNGV. The CDR3 loop spans 16 amino acids. The CDR3 DNA follows: TGTGCCAGCAGCTTTTGGACTAGCGAAACCTACAATGAGCAGTTCTTC. As protein: CASSFWTSETYNEQFF.

The J gene is TRBJ2-1, the V gene TRBV7-8; D possibly corresponds to TRBD1 (6 bases). This CDR3 is 15 amino acids long. The germline gives CDR1 SGHVS, CDR2 FQNEAQ. Between the trimmed V and J ends, which lost 4 bases and 2 bases, there was a span of 12 bases. CDR3 DNA: TGTGCCAGCAGCTCCGCAGGGGCGGCCTACAATGAGCAGTTCTTC. Protein: CASSSAGAAYNEQFF.

This chain links TRBV27 with TRBJ2-7, with 10 bases lining up with TRBD2. The end of the DNA aligns better with TRBJ2-5, so the J call may be wrong. The CDR3 contains 16 residues. Germline CDR1 reads MNHEY; CDR2 reads SMNVEV (reference sequence). CDR3 in DNA: TGTGCCAGCAGTTTGCTAGCGGGGGAAACAGAAGAGACCCAGTACTTC. As protein: CASSLLAGETEETQYF.

This clonotype was counted a single time. A clone one base away is much larger, so this may be a read error. The chain uses TRBV2 and TRBJ2-3; D could derive from TRBD1 or TRBD2 (5 bases each). CDR1 is SNHLY, CDR2 FYNNEI, per germline. CDR3 length: 15 residues. In DNA, the CDR3 is TGTACCAGCAGTGAACAGGCGGGCCTCACAGATACGCAGTATTTT. Its protein is CTSSEQAGLTDTQYF.

The CDR3 DNA reads TGTGCCAGTAACACTGAAGCTTTCTTT. This gives the protein CASNTEAFF. The rearrangement links TRBV27 to TRBJ1-1; D is unclear. Germline CDR1 is MNHEY and CDR2 is SMNVEV (reference sequence). The CDR3 has 9 residues. V shed 9 bases and J shed 2 bases, with 1 base lying between them.

The chain is built from TRBV4-1 and TRBJ2-3; 10 bases agree with TRBD2. Trimming cost V 6 bases and J 7 bases; bases outside gene matches: 10. From germline, CDR1 is MGHRA and CDR2 YSYEKL. CDR3 length equals 15 residues. The CDR3 loop is CASRFTSGAPNTQYF. CDR3 DNA: TGCGCCAGCAGGTTCACTAGCGGGGCCCCCAATACGCAGTATTTT.

This clonotype was found a few times. The rearrangement uses TRBV4-1 and TRBJ2-1; 10 bases line up with TRBD2. V lost 0 bases to trimming and J lost 7 bases; unmatched junction nucleotides: 6. This CDR3 region has 16 residues. Germline V gene data show CDR1 as MGHRA and CDR2 as YSYEKL. This CDR3 reads CASSQETLAGVNEQFF. CDR3 bases: TGCGCCAGCAGCCAAGAAACTCTAGCGGGAGTTAATGAGCAGTTCTTC.

The chain joins TRBV5-1 to TRBJ2-1; D is unclear. Germline values: CDR1 SGHRS, CDR2 YFSETQ. This CDR3 has 13 residues. Trimming cost V 4 bases and J 9 bases, with 14 bases left between them. The CDR3 DNA follows: TGCGCCAGCAGCCTTACGAGACTCACTGAGCAGTTCTTC. Protein sequence: CASSLTRLTEQFF.

This rearrangement joins TRBV13 to TRBJ2-4, with D hard to call. V lost 5 bases to trimming and J lost 9 bases, with 11 bases between them. CDR1 is PRHDT and CDR2 is FYEKMQ in the germline V gene (reference sequence). The CDR3 length is 12 residues. The CDR3 protein is CASSTGSTIQYF. In nucleotides, the CDR3 is TGTGCCAGCAGCACCGGTAGCACCATTCAGTACTTC.

This chain joins TRBV12-3 or TRBV12-4 and TRBJ2-1, with 10 bases identical to TRBD2. Trimming took 6 bases from V and 2 from J; bases not matched to a gene: 4. The CDR3 is 15 amino acids. The CDR3 loop is CASRMSGRAYNEQFF. DNA of the CDR3: TGTGCCAGCAGAATGAGCGGGAGGGCCTACAATGAGCAGTTCTTC.

V usage is TRBV27 and J usage is TRBJ2-7, with D uncertain. Per germline, CDR1 MNHEY and CDR2 SMNVEV (reference sequence). Trimming removed 4 bases from V and 7 bases from J, with 14 bases in between. This CDR3 spans 13 amino acids. CDR3 coding DNA: TGTGCCAGCAGTTCGATCCCTAACAATGAGCAGTACTTC. Protein sequence: CASSSIPNNEQYF.

This clonotype was detected a few times. This chain joins TRBV27 and TRBJ2-1; 9 positions agree with TRBD2. Germline V gives CDR1 MNHEY, CDR2 SMNVEV (reference sequence). Unmatched junction bases numbered 12, after V lost 7 bases and J lost 5 bases. The CDR3 spans 16 residues. This CDR3 reads CASTMTLAGTHNEQFF. DNA of the CDR3: TGTGCCAGCACCATGACCCTAGCGGGAACCCACAATGAGCAGTTCTTC.

This clonotype was seen a few times. The chain couples TRBV20-1 to TRBJ2-5, with D possibly called TRBD1 or TRBD2 (6 bases each). The V gene lost 5 bases and the J gene lost 0 bases, with 19 bases spanning the gap. Germline V gene sequence: CDR1 DFQATT, CDR2 SNEGSKA (reference sequence). The CDR3 totals 16 residues. CDR3 protein: CSAEGGGGGYQETQYF. The CDR3 region has the DNA TGCAGTGCTGAGGGGGGAGGAGGGGGTTACCAAGAGACCCAGTACTTC.

The chain employs TRBV28 and TRBJ2-3; 8 bases match TRBD2. J lost 2 bases, V lost 6 bases, and 16 bases had no gene match. In germline, CDR1 is MDHEN, CDR2 SYDVKM. This CDR3 has 18 residues. The CDR3 nucleotides read TGTGCCAGCAGCGAAATAGAGAATTCGGGGGGGTACACAGATACGCAGTATTTT. It is translated as CASSEIENSGGYTDTQYF.

The chain combines TRBV6-1 with TRBJ1-1, with D possibly matching TRBD1 (5 bases). Per the germline V gene, CDR1 is MNHNS and CDR2 is SASEGT. This CDR3 spans 14 amino acids. The V gene lost 5 bases and the J gene lost 2 bases, with 12 bases spanning the gap. In DNA, the CDR3 is TGTGCCAGCAGTACAGGAAATGACAACACTGAAGCTTTCTTT. Translated: CASSTGNDNTEAFF.

This clonotype was seen more than once but under ten times. The chain employs TRBV13 and TRBJ2-2; a possible D gene is TRBD2 (6 bases). This CDR3 is built from 15 residues. The germline CDR1 and CDR2 sequences are PRHDT and FYEKMQ (reference sequence). Between the trimmed V and J ends, which lost 4 bases and 3 bases, there was a span of 12 bases. The CDR3 DNA is TGTGCCAGCAGCTCTATGACTAGGGACACCGGGGAGCTGTTTTTT. It yields the protein CASSSMTRDTGELFF. The entire variable domain, with the rest obtained from reference TRBV13 and TRBJ2-2, is as follows: AAGVIQSPRHLIKEKRETATLKCYPIPRHDTVYWYQQGPGQDPQFLISFYEKMQSDKGSIPDRFSAQQFSDYHSELNMSSLELGDSALYFCASSSMTRDTGELFFGEGSRLTVL.

This clonotype was seen a few times. This chain joins TRBV2 and TRBJ2-1; D perhaps matches TRBD2 (5 bases). The CDR3 has 13 amino acids. CDR1 is SNHLY and CDR2 is FYNNEI in the germline V gene. The V gene lost 7 bases and the J gene lost 4 bases, with 11 bases spanning the gap. In nucleotides, the CDR3 is TGTGCCAGCACTTTGGACTTTTACAATGAGCAGTTCTTC. Its protein product is CASTLDFYNEQFF.

V gene TRBV7-2 combines with J gene TRBJ2-1, with 9 bases fitting TRBD2. This CDR3 comprises 15 residues. Germline V gene sequence: CDR1 SGHTA, CDR2 FQGNSA. The junction had 9 bases not matched to a gene; V was cut back by 5 bases and J by 7 bases. Here the CDR3 DNA reads TGTGCCAGCAGCGACCTAGCGGGGACGGGAAATGAGCAGTTCTTC. Its translation: CASSDLAGTGNEQFF.